There are a few counts of the clone carrying this T cell receptor (beta chain). Looked up from germline, CDR1 is SGHKS and CDR2 is YYEKEE (reference sequence). With V trimmed by 4 bases and J by 2 bases, 4 bases remained unmatched. This CDR3 has 14 residues. Molecular barcoding with unique molecular identifiers was used for the TCRbeta library. TCRdb reprocessed the PCR reads via MiXCR and lists one record per CDR3 protein. The table has some 500,000 distinct CDR3 sequences, around 16% seen once; the top ten hold roughly 3.3%. These data originate in a study of T-cell reconstitution after alpha-beta-depleted transplantation in children.

The clonotype comes from a human donor who donated a stem cell graft to a child with acute lymphoblastic leukemia. The material was PBMCs from the stem cell graft donor, obtained from the stem cell graft. The rearrangement joins TRBV5-5 to TRBJ2-3; 7 bases align to TRBD2. This CDR3 reads CASSPGTITDTQYF. The CDR3 region has the DNA TGTGCCAGCAGCCCCGGGACTATCACAGATACGCAGTATTTT.